This entry is about one T cell receptor (beta chain). In the original workflow: For nucleated cells, counts were estimated from reference gene primer amplification. Profiling relied on immunoSEQ multiplex PCR, and the TCRdb table lists in-frame clones only, not all of them. The V and J calls and clone size are taken from that table; D and trimming were inferred from the DNA. The sample contains roughly 48,000 clones, around four fifths of which appear only once. This sample is drawn from a study of blood T cell repertoires in COVID-19. Study background: Material from acute and convalescent COVID-19 was sourced from the United States, Italy and Spain. From T cells, B-cell-depleted T cells, or PBMCs came the material, which was cDNA or gDNA.

The CDR3 totals 15 residues. The V and J ends lost 0 bases and 9 bases respectively, with 13 bases between them. Germline V gene sequence: CDR1 SGHRS, CDR2 YFSETQ. V and J are TRBV5-1 and TRBJ1-6; D unresolved. The sample taken for sequencing was peripheral blood. This TCR was sampled from a man in his 70s with acute or convalescent COVID-19. CDR3 loop: CASSLDGRLSSPLHF. The CDR3 DNA reads as TGCGCCAGCAGCTTGGATGGCAGGTTATCTTCACCCCTCCACTTT.